This T cell receptor beta chain was profiled in a study of cytomegalovirus exposure and HLA in healthy donors. Both 60 Vbeta primers and 13 Jbeta primers went into the PCR. Authors' methods: Unique TCR beta chains numbered roughly 80 million in a later analysis, with some 9.9 million shared. Libraries were prepared by immunoSEQ multiplex PCR; TCRdb keeps only in-frame clonotypes and omits some of them. V and J calls and clone size are as listed in that table; D and trimming were resolved from the DNA. The sample comprises about 89,000 clones, roughly 76% of which are singletons, and 1.3% to 1.5% rests with the top ten. This clone has a single count. Trimming pared 3 bases from V and 5 bases from J, leaving 8 bases between. The CDR3 spans 13 residues. CDR1 and CDR2 (germline): KGHSH, LQKENI.

The rearrangement links TRBV18 to TRBJ1-5; D may be TRBD1 (5 bases). The TCR sequence derives from a male donor in good health and CMV-seronegative. Sample: PBMCs. The CDR3 protein is CASSPIRDQPQHF. The DNA for the CDR3 is TGTGCCAGCTCACCCATCAGGGATCAGCCCCAGCATTTT.